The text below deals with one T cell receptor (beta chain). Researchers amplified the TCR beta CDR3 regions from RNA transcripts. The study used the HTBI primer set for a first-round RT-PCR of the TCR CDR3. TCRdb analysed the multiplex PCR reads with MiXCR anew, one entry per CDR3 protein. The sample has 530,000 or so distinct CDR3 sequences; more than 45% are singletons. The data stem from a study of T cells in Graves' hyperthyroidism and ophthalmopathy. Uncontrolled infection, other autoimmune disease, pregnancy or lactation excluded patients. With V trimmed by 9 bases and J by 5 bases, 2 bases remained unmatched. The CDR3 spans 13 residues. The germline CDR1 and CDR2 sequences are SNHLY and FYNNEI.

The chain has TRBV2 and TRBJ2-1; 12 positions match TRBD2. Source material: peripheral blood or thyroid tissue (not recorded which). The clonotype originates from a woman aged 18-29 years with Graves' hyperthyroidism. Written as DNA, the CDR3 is TGTGCCAGTTGGACTAGCGGGAACAATGAGCAGTTCTTC. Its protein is CASWTSGNNEQFF.